This record concerns one T cell receptor (beta chain) sequence. These data are taken from a study of T cells in narcolepsy. Trimming took off 4 bases at V and 6 bases at J, with 13 bases between the two ends. From germline, CDR1 is MNHEY and CDR2 SMNVEV (reference sequence). The CDR3 loop spans 15 amino acids. Sequencing used immunoSEQ multiplex PCR; TCRdb keeps in-frame clones, though not all of them. The sample has under 35,000 clones, around four fifths seen once. Specimen: CD45RA- memory CD4+ T cells from PBMCs. The chain uses TRBV27 and TRBJ1-6, with D tentatively TRBD1 (6 bases). The clonotype originates from a human donor with narcolepsy. DNA for the CDR3: TGTGCCAGCAGTTACCAGGCCAGGGGTAATTCACCCCTCCACTTT. Translation gives CASSYQARGNSPLHF.